Presented here are 24 T cell receptor beta chains from one specimen sequenced in a study of shared clonotypes between healthy human individuals (dated by TCRdb to 2020 to 2021). Libraries came from the immunoSEQ multiplex PCR assay. The table comes from immuneACCESS by way of TCRdb, which keeps in-frame sequences with V and J called. Part of the clones is missing from these tables; in studies checked, under half for an unresolved V gene and the rest for unknown reasons. Recorded for this sample are 550,000 to 600,000 clones; roughly 79% of them occurred a single time. Jointly, the top ten make up around 13% of the sample. Material for sequencing was PBMCs. These receptors originate from a woman between 35 and 50 years old in good health. Some clones in this sample may be carry-over from other donors' samples.

The chain carries TRBV5-1 and TRBJ1-5, with 7 bases identical to TRBD1. Germline lookup yields CDR1 SGHRS and CDR2 YFSETQ. The CDR3 consists of 13 residues. Unmatched junction bases numbered 3, after V lost 4 bases and J lost 5 bases. CDR3 sequence (DNA): TGCGCCAGCAGCAAGGGGGCTGATCAGCCCCAGCATTTT. It codes for CASSKGADQPQHF. Complete variable domain (other parts from reference TRBV5-1 and TRBJ1-5): KAGVTQTPRYLIKTRGQQVTLSCSPISGHRSVSWYQQTPGQGLQFLFEYFSETQRNKGNFPGRFSGRQFSNSRSEMNVSTLELGDSALYLCASSKGADQPQHFGDGTRLSIL.

The sample holds many counts of this clone. The sample contains more than one DNA sequence encoding this CDR3. The chain combines TRBV5-1 with TRBJ1-1; a possible D gene is TRBD1 (5 bases). CDR3 size: 19 residues. The germline V gene has CDR1 SGHRS and CDR2 YFSETQ. V gave up 2 bases and J gave up 0 bases, with 23 bases separating them. For the CDR3, the DNA is TGCGCCAGCAGCTTCTGGCCGGGAGACTCGACAGATTTGAACACTGAAGCTTTCTTT. Translated: CASSFWPGDSTDLNTEAFF.

The J gene is TRBJ2-1, the V gene TRBV29-1; perhaps TRBD2 as D (5 bases). The CDR3 is 16 amino acids. With 4 bases removed from V and 4 bases from J, the gap between germline ends came to 20 bases. Germline loops: CDR1 SQVTM, CDR2 ANQGSEA. CDR3 DNA: TGCAGCGTTGGGACTTCAGGTGTGAATCGGTACAATGAGCAGTTCTTC. Its protein product is CSVGTSGVNRYNEQFF.

The CDR3 here is CASSLASGTTDTQYF. The CDR3 region has the DNA TGCGCCAGCAGCTTGGCTAGCGGAACCACAGATACGCAGTATTTT. V and J are TRBV5-1 and TRBJ2-3, with 7 bases that match TRBD2. Germline V gene sequence: CDR1 SGHRS, CDR2 YFSETQ. The CDR3 loop spans 15 amino acids. V lost 0 bases to trimming and J lost 2 bases; unmatched junction nucleotides: 3. The variable domain in full, with the rest retrieved from reference TRBV5-1 and TRBJ2-3, is KAGVTQTPRYLIKTRGQQVTLSCSPISGHRSVSWYQQTPGQGLQFLFEYFSETQRNKGNFPGRFSGRQFSNSRSEMNVSTLELGDSALYLCASSLASGTTDTQYFGPGTRLTVL.

On this clone itself: A far larger clone differs by one base, so this is likely a read error. CDR3 DNA: TGTGCCGGCACCCGAGGGCTAGCGTTCGGTGAGCAGTTCTTC. Amino acids: CAGTRGLAFGEQFF. The chain employs TRBV7-8 and TRBJ2-1; TRBD2 is a possible D gene (6 bases). Germline V lookup: CDR1 SGHVS, CDR2 FQNEAQ. V lost 11 bases to trimming and J lost 9 bases, with 23 bases between them. There are 14 residues in the CDR3.

This clone was seen only a few times. The rearrangement links TRBV2 to TRBJ1-5; tentative D call: TRBD1 (6 bases). This CDR3 comprises 13 residues. CDR1 is SNHLY and CDR2 is FYNNEI in the germline V gene. V lost 7 bases to trimming and J lost 4 bases, with 11 bases between them. As DNA, the CDR3 is TGTGCCAGCACGGGACACCTGAATCAGCCCCAGCATTTT. Translating gives CASTGHLNQPQHF. Looking up the rest from reference TRBV2 and TRBJ1-5 gives the full variable domain: EPEVTQTPSHQVTQMGQEVILRCVPISNHLYFYWYRQILGQKVEFLVSFYNNEISEKSEIFDDQFSVERPDGSNFTLKIRSTKLEDSAMYFCASTGHLNQPQHFGDGTRLSIL.

The chain combines TRBV5-1 with TRBJ2-7, with 7 positions matching TRBD2. The V and J ends lost 0 bases and 5 bases, in that order; junction bases with no gene match: 5. Germline CDR1 SGHRS, CDR2 YFSETQ. The CDR3 totals 14 residues. The CDR3 region has the DNA TGCGCCAGCAGCTTGGAAGCGGGAATACACGAGCAGTACTTC. It translates to CASSLEAGIHEQYF.

The chain recombines TRBV11-3 with TRBJ2-1; TRBD2 is a possible D gene (5 bases). Looked up from germline, CDR1 is SGHNT and CDR2 is YENEEA. V shed 1 base and J shed 8 bases, with 12 bases lying between them. The CDR3 runs 14 residues. The CDR3 protein is CASSLAGGWDEQFF. CDR3 DNA: TGTGCCAGCAGCTTAGCTGGCGGGTGGGATGAGCAGTTCTTC. Supplemented by reference TRBV11-3 and TRBJ2-1, the full variable domain reads EAGVVQSPRYKIIEKKQPVAFWCNPISGHNTLYWYLQNLGQGPELLIRYENEEAVDDSQLPKDRFSAERLKGVDSTLKIQPAELGDSAVYLCASSLAGGWDEQFFGPGTRLTVL.

This chain connects TRBV6-9 to TRBJ2-1, with 8 bases lining up with TRBD1. V shed 6 bases and J 6 bases; nucleotides not matched to a gene: 7. Germline loops: CDR1 MNHGY, CDR2 SVAAGI. The CDR3 runs 14 residues. In DNA form, the CDR3 reads TGTGCCAGCAGATCGGACAGGGCGGGCAATGAGCAGTTCTTC. As protein: CASRSDRAGNEQFF.

The chain recombines TRBV7-7 with TRBJ2-7; D gene unclear. Germline V gene lookup returns CDR1 SSHAT and CDR2 FNYEAQ (reference sequence). V shed 3 bases and J shed 5 bases, with 11 bases lying between them. The CDR3 extends over 13 amino acids. In DNA, the CDR3 is TGTGCCAGCAGCTTGAGTCAGTACGACGAGCAGTACTTC. Encoded protein: CASSLSQYDEQYF.

This rearrangement joins TRBV27 to TRBJ1-4; D unresolved. The CDR3 length is 12 residues. Per germline, CDR1 MNHEY and CDR2 SMNVEV (reference sequence). Trimming removed 3 bases at V and 7 bases at J, with 6 bases between. CDR3 protein: CASSFLGEKLFF. CDR3 nucleotide sequence: TGTGCCAGCAGTTTTCTGGGTGAAAAACTGTTTTTT.

The gene calls are TRBV7-9 and TRBJ2-5, with 7 bases lining up with TRBD2. Looked up from germline, CDR1 is SEHNR and CDR2 is FQNEAQ (reference sequence). Losses at the gene ends were 5 bases for V and 4 bases for J; bases not matched to a gene: 7. The CDR3 sequence is 14 residues long. CDR3 residues: CASSPSGTGETQYF. As DNA, the CDR3 is TGTGCCAGCAGCCCGAGCGGGACGGGAGAGACCCAGTACTTC.

This clone was counted a few times. The V gene is TRBV15, the J gene TRBJ2-3; D possibly matches TRBD1 or TRBD2 (5 bases each). The germline CDR1 and CDR2 sequences are LNHNV and YYDKDF (reference sequence). The CDR3 spans 15 residues. Between the trimmed V and J ends, which lost 1 base and 4 bases, there was a span of 12 bases. In DNA form, the CDR3 reads TGTGCCACCAGCAGAGTGGGGGATGGGTCAGATACGCAGTATTTT. This gives the protein CATSRVGDGSDTQYF.

DNA of the CDR3: TGTGCCTGGAGTTTAGGACAGTCCTACGAGCAGTACTTC. Translating gives CAWSLGQSYEQYF. The gene calls are TRBV30 and TRBJ2-7; possibly TRBD1 for D (6 bases). V was shortened by 2 bases and J by 1 base, with 9 bases between the two germline ends. The germline CDR1 and CDR2 sequences are GTSNPN and SVGIG (reference sequence). The CDR3 length is 13 residues.

The table lists this clone with a few counts. The rearrangement links TRBV2 to TRBJ2-5; TRBD2 matches 10 bases. The assigned J gene may be wrong: the sequence end matches TRBJ2-7 better. The V gene's germline CDR1 is SNHLY and CDR2 FYNNEI. CDR3 length: 13 residues. The CDR3 protein is CASRLAGTYEQYF. The CDR3 bases are TGTGCCAGCAGACTAGCGGGGACCTACGAGCAGTACTTC.

The rearrangement joins TRBV5-1 to TRBJ1-3, with no clear D. CDR3 length: 16 amino acids. Germline assignment: CDR1 SGHRS and CDR2 YFSETQ. Deletions cut 4 bases from V and 0 bases from J, with 14 bases between. CDR3 loop: CASSLNGLASGNTIYF. The CDR3 nucleotides read TGCGCCAGCAGCCTAAATGGACTGGCCTCTGGAAACACCATATATTTT.

Many counts were recorded for this clone. Within the sample, other DNA sequences also encode this same CDR3. The rearrangement joins TRBV30 to TRBJ1-1; perhaps TRBD1 as D (5 bases). Germline V gene lookup returns CDR1 GTSNPN and CDR2 SVGIG (reference sequence). The CDR3 totals 12 residues. The ends were cut back, 5 bases at V and 4 bases at J, with 11 bases in the middle. The CDR3 nucleotides read TGTGCCTGGGGAGCGGGGCCCACTGAAGCTTTCTTT. Its protein product is CAWGAGPTEAFF.

V is TRBV11-2 and J is TRBJ1-1; 8 bases are a match to TRBD1. Germline V gene data show CDR1 as SGHAT and CDR2 as FQNNGV. Germline trimming cut 5 bases from V and 0 bases from J; bases unmatched to any gene: 5. The CDR3 loop spans 15 amino acids. The CDR3: CASSPRQGMNTEAFF. CDR3 bases: TGTGCCAGCAGCCCACGACAGGGGATGAACACTGAAGCTTTCTTT.

The genes are TRBV30 and TRBJ2-7, with 7 bases aligning to TRBD2. Unmatched junction bases numbered 20, after V lost 7 bases and J lost 5 bases. The germline V gene has CDR1 GTSNPN and CDR2 SVGIG (reference sequence). The CDR3 is made up of 16 amino acids. Here the CDR3 reads CASWRRGGGSYHEQYF. The CDR3 region has the DNA TGTGCCTCCTGGCGGCGGGGTGGCGGGAGTTACCACGAGCAGTACTTC.

The chain combines TRBV28 with TRBJ2-1; 10 bases align to TRBD2. From germline, CDR1 is MDHEN and CDR2 SYDVKM. V shed 2 bases, J shed 2 bases, and the junction held 3 bases outside the gene matches. The CDR3 length is 16 residues. The CDR3 sequence is CASSLLAGDPYNEQFF. The CDR3 DNA follows: TGTGCCAGCAGTTTACTAGCGGGAGACCCCTACAATGAGCAGTTCTTC. Full variable domain (missing parts from reference TRBV28 and TRBJ2-1): DVKVTQSSRYLVKRTGEKVFLECVQDMDHENMFWYRQDPGLGLRLIYFSYDVKMKEKGDIPEGYSVSREKKERFSLILESASTNQTSMYLCASSLLAGDPYNEQFFGPGTRLTVL.

CDR3 DNA sequence: TGTGCCAGCAGCCAAGGGGTGGCCAGGGGCCCCGTTGAGGGACGTCAGTTCTTC. Its translation is CASSQGVARGPVEGRQFF. This chain uses TRBV4-2 with TRBJ2-1, with D perhaps matching TRBD1 (6 bases). CDR3 length: 18 residues. The V end was cut by 1 base, the J end by 13 bases, with 29 bases between. Germline CDR1 and CDR2: LGHNA and YNFKEQ.

The rearrangement links TRBV6-5 to TRBJ2-7; 10 bases agree with TRBD2. Germline V gives CDR1 MNHEY, CDR2 SVGAGI. V lost 5 bases and J lost 7; bases outside the gene matches: 11. The CDR3 length is 15 residues. This CDR3 reads CASSPRTSGIGEQYF. For the CDR3, the DNA is TGTGCCAGCAGTCCGCGGACTAGCGGCATTGGGGAGCAGTACTTC.

The rearrangement uses TRBV6-1 and TRBJ1-2, with 8 bases identical to TRBD1. Germline values: CDR1 MNHNS, CDR2 SASEGT. The CDR3 loop spans 14 amino acids. J gave up 1 base and V 8 bases, and 6 bases lay outside the gene matches. The CDR3 loop is CASETGQGNYGYTF. CDR3 sequence (DNA): TGTGCCAGCGAGACCGGACAGGGTAACTATGGCTACACCTTC.

The V gene is TRBV6-5, the J gene TRBJ1-1; D is unclear. V dropped 6 bases and J dropped 2 bases, with 10 bases sitting between them. This CDR3 is built from 13 residues. Germline loops: CDR1 MNHEY, CDR2 SVGAGI. The CDR3 loop is CASSRQINTEAFF. CDR3 nucleotide sequence: TGTGCCAGCAGCAGGCAGATCAACACTGAAGCTTTCTTT.